This T cell receptor (beta chain) was obtained from a study of OX40 agonist ivuxolimab in advanced cancers. Study at large: Patients took ivuxolimab, an agonistic anti-OX40 (CD134) antibody. Overall study findings and caveats: Average numbers of expanded clones were greater in CD8+ T cells than in CD4+.

In its sample, this clone was seen a few times. What it binds is unknown. TCRdb's copy holds only in-frame clones and misses some; the assay was immunoSEQ multiplex PCR. The sample includes 55,000 to 80,000 clones, roughly nine tenths of them seen just once. Patients were excluded for autoimmune disease history or systemic immunosuppression. Blood samples were obtained at baseline, cycle 4 day 1, and cycle 7 day 1. Germline V gene lookup returns CDR1 SGHAT and CDR2 FQNNGV. The CDR3 has 15 residues. The J segment lost 7 bases and the V segment lost 4 bases, leaving 10 bases of the junction unmatched. This receptor was taken from an adult with an advanced solid tumor such as melanoma, head and neck, liver or kidney cancer. The source was CD4+ or CD8+ T cells sorted from blood, collected in a trial of the OX40 agonist ivuxolimab. J is TRBJ2-5 and V is TRBV11-2, with 9 bases lining up with TRBD2. Written as DNA, the CDR3 is TGTGCCAGCAGCTCCCTGCAAGGTAGCGGGGGGACCCAGTACTTC. Translating gives CASSSLQGSGGTQYF.